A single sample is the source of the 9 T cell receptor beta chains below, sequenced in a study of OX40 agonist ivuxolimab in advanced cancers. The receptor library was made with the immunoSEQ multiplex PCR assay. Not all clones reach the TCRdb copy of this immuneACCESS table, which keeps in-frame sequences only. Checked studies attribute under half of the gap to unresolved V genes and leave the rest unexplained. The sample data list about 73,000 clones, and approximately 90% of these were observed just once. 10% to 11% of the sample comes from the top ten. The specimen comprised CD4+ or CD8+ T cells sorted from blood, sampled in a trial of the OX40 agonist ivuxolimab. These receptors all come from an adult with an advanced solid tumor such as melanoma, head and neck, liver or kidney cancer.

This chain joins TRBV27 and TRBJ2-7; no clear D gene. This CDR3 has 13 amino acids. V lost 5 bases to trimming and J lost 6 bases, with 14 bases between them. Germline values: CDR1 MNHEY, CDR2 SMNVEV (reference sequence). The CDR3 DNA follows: TGTGCCAGCAGTCCCGAGTGGTTGCTCGAGCAGTACTTC. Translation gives CASSPEWLLEQYF.

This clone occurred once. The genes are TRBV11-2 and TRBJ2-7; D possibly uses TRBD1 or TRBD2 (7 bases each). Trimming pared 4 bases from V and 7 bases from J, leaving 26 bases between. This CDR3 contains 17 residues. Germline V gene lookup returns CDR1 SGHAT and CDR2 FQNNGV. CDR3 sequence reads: CASSWRGGREAGGEQYF. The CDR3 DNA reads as TGTGCCAGCAGCTGGAGGGGAGGGCGGGAAGCAGGGGGTGAGCAGTACTTC.

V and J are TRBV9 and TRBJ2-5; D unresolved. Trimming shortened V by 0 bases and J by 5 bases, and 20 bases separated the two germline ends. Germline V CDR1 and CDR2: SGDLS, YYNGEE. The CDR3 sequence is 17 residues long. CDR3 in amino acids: CASSVADGGRFRETQYF. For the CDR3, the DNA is TGTGCCAGCAGCGTAGCTGATGGTGGAAGGTTTAGGGAGACCCAGTACTTC.

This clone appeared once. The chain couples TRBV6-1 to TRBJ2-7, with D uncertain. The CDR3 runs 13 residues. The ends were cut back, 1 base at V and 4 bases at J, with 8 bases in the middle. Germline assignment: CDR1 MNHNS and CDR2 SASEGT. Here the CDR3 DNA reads TGTGCCAGCAGTGAAGGGATTCTTTACGAGCAGTACTTC. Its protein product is CASSEGILYEQYF.

The CDR3 DNA is TGTGCCACCAGCAATAGCGGGAGCCCCTACGAGCAGTACTTC. Amino acid sequence: CATSNSGSPYEQYF. This rearrangement joins TRBV15 to TRBJ2-7, with 9 nucleotides matching TRBD2. From germline, CDR1 is LNHNV and CDR2 YYDKDF (reference sequence). This CDR3 has 14 amino acids. The V gene end was trimmed by 4 bases and the J gene end by 2 bases; junction bases not matched to a gene: 3.

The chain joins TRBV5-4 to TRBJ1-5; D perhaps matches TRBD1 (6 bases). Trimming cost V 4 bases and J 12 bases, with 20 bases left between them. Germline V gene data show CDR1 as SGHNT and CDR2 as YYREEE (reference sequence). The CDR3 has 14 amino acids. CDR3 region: CASSIVPDSPNQHF. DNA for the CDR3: TGTGCCAGCAGCATTGTGCCGGACAGCCCTAACCAGCATTTT.

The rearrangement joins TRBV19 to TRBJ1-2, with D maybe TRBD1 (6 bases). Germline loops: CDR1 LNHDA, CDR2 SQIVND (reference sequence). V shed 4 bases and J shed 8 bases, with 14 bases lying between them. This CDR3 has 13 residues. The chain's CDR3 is CASSTTGIGGYTF. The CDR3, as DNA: TGTGCCAGTAGTACTACAGGGATCGGGGGCTACACCTTC.

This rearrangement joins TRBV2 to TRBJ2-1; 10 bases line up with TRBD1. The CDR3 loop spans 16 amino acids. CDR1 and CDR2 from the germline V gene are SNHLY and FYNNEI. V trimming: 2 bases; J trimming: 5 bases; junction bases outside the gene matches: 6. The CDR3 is CASSERSGTGDNEQFF. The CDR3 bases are TGTGCCAGCAGTGAACGTTCCGGGACAGGGGACAATGAGCAGTTCTTC.

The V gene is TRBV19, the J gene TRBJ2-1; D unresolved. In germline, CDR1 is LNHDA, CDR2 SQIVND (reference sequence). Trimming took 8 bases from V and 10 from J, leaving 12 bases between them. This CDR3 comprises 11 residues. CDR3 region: CASSELREQFF. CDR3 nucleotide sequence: TGTGCCAGTTCTGAACTTCGGGAGCAGTTCTTC. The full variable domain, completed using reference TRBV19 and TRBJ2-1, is DGGITQSPKYLFRKEGQNVTLSCEQNLNHDAMYWYRQDPGQGLRLIYYSQIVNDFQKGDIAEGYSVSREKKESFPLTVTSAQKNPTAFYLCASSELREQFFGPGTRLTVL.